Presented here are 15 T cell receptor beta chains from one specimen sequenced in a study of blood T cell repertoires in COVID-19. Libraries were prepared by immunoSEQ multiplex PCR; TCRdb keeps only in-frame clonotypes and omits some of them. The data contain a few hundred thousand clones, under 90% of them singletons. Sequenced: peripheral blood. The receptors originated from a woman aged 40 to 50 who had recovered from COVID-19.

The chain employs TRBV9 and TRBJ2-1; 10 nucleotides agree with TRBD2. This CDR3 has 16 residues. J was trimmed by 0 bases and V by 4 bases; bases with no gene match: 4. The germline gives CDR1 SGDLS, CDR2 YYNGEE. The CDR3 here is CASSPPSGSSYNEQFF. CDR3 coding DNA: TGTGCCAGCAGCCCCCCTAGCGGGAGCTCCTACAATGAGCAGTTCTTC. Full variable domain (rest looked up from reference TRBV9 and TRBJ2-1): DSGVTQTPKHLITATGQRVTLRCSPRSGDLSVYWYQQSLDQGLQFLIQYYNGEERAKGNILERFSAQQFPDLHSELNLSSLELGDSALYFCASSPPSGSSYNEQFFGPGTRLTVL.

The chain joins TRBV27 to TRBJ2-5; possibly TRBD2 for D (5 bases). CDR1 and CDR2 (germline): MNHEY, SMNVEV (reference sequence). This CDR3 comprises 14 residues. Trimming took 4 bases from V and 3 from J, leaving 12 bases between them. The CDR3 nucleotides read TGTGCCAGCAGTTGGCCCGCCGGGGAAGAGACCCAGTACTTC. Translated, it gives CASSWPAGEETQYF.

This clone has a handful of counts. The V call is TRBV29-1, the J call TRBJ2-7, with 7 nucleotides matching TRBD1. The J segment lost 2 bases and the V segment lost 6 bases, leaving 7 bases of the junction unmatched. Germline V gene data show CDR1 as SQVTM and CDR2 as ANQGSEA. The CDR3 loop spans 13 amino acids. Here the CDR3 reads CSVRTGLTYEQYF. CDR3 in DNA: TGCAGCGTCCGGACAGGACTTACCTACGAGCAGTACTTC.

The count of this clone is one. The chain has TRBV4-1 and TRBJ1-1, with D perhaps matching TRBD1 (5 bases). CDR3 size: 16 residues. Trimming pared 4 bases from V and 1 base from J, leaving 16 bases between. Germline CDR1 reads MGHRA; CDR2 reads YSYEKL. The CDR3 loop reads CASSPTLRVQNTEAFF. The CDR3, as DNA: TGCGCCAGCAGCCCCACTCTCAGGGTTCAGAACACTGAAGCTTTCTTT.

The CDR3 DNA sequence: TGTGCCAGCAGTATCACCGGGACAGGGACGGGGGAGCAGTACTTC. Protein sequence: CASSITGTGTGEQYF. This chain links TRBV2 with TRBJ2-7; 9 bases match TRBD1. Trimming took 5 bases from V and 7 from J; bases not matched to a gene: 12. The CDR3 extends over 15 amino acids. In germline, CDR1 is SNHLY, CDR2 FYNNEI.

The V gene is TRBV5-4, the J gene TRBJ2-4; 10 bases map to TRBD2. V dropped 3 bases and J dropped 6; count of bases not matched to a gene: 9. The CDR3 runs to 16 residues. From germline, CDR1 is SGHNT and CDR2 YYREEE (reference sequence). CDR3: CASSSGILAGGNIQYF. As DNA, the CDR3 is TGTGCCAGCAGCTCGGGAATATTAGCGGGAGGAAACATTCAGTACTTC.

This rearrangement joins TRBV30 to TRBJ2-1; the D gene is possibly TRBD1 (6 bases). CDR3 size: 18 residues. V lost 3 bases, J lost 0 bases, and 21 bases lay in between. Per the germline V gene, CDR1 is GTSNPN and CDR2 is SVGIG (reference sequence). The CDR3 DNA is TGTGCCTGGAGGGACAAAACAGGGAACAAACGCTCCTACAATGAGCAGTTCTTC. Protein: CAWRDKTGNKRSYNEQFF.

The rearrangement uses TRBV5-4 and TRBJ2-3, with 11 bases that match TRBD2. V shed 4 bases and J 0 bases; nucleotides not matched to a gene: 10. This CDR3 contains 18 residues. From germline, CDR1 is SGHNT and CDR2 YYREEE (reference sequence). CDR3 DNA: TGTGCCAGCAGCCGATTCCTAGCGGGAGGTTCCAGCACAGATACGCAGTATTTT. This translates into CASSRFLAGGSSTDTQYF.

The gene calls are TRBV5-1 and TRBJ1-5, with D unclear. The CDR3 consists of 15 residues. CDR1 and CDR2 from the germline V gene are SGHRS and YFSETQ. V lost 1 base, J lost 2 bases, and 10 bases lay in between. CDR3 loop: CASSLLGEGNQPQHF. As DNA, the CDR3 is TGCGCCAGCAGCTTGCTTGGTGAGGGCAATCAGCCCCAGCATTTT.

The chain combines TRBV2 with TRBJ2-6; D gene unclear. CDR3 length: 15 residues. Per germline, CDR1 SNHLY and CDR2 FYNNEI. V was clipped by 6 bases and J by 0 bases, with 9 bases between them. This CDR3 reads CASRAGLSGANVLTF. In DNA, the CDR3 is TGTGCCAGCAGGGCAGGTCTCTCTGGGGCCAACGTCCTGACTTTC. The whole variable domain, remainder taken from reference TRBV2 and TRBJ2-6, is EPEVTQTPSHQVTQMGQEVILRCVPISNHLYFYWYRQILGQKVEFLVSFYNNEISEKSEIFDDQFSVERPDGSNFTLKIRSTKLEDSAMYFCASRAGLSGANVLTFGAGSRLTVL.

The rearrangement joins TRBV3-1 (or the pseudogene TRBV3-2) to TRBJ2-1, with D perhaps TRBD2 (6 bases). CDR3 size: 15 residues. V gave up 4 bases and J gave up 4 bases, with 14 bases separating them. The germline CDR1 and CDR2 sequences are LGHDT and YNNKEL (reference sequence). CDR3 region: CASSPSGVRYNEQFF. CDR3 bases: TGTGCCAGCAGCCCATCGGGAGTTCGGTACAATGAGCAGTTCTTC.

The V and J genes are TRBV2 and TRBJ1-5; D gene uncertain. The CDR3 has 13 residues. CDR1 is SNHLY, CDR2 FYNNEI, per germline. Trimming cost V 1 base and J 6 bases, with 7 bases left between them. CDR3 nucleotide sequence: TGTGCCAGCAGTGAAGGGCAACGTCAGCCCCAGCATTTT. It specifies CASSEGQRQPQHF.

This clone was detected only once. The chain uses TRBV2 and TRBJ2-1; D is undetermined. Germline V gene data show CDR1 as SNHLY and CDR2 as FYNNEI. The V end was cut by 3 bases, the J end by 6 bases, with 12 bases between. The CDR3 consists of 14 residues. In DNA form, the CDR3 reads TGTGCCAGCAGTGATGAGCCAGCGCTCAATGAGCAGTTCTTC. Translating it yields CASSDEPALNEQFF.

The chain is built from TRBV7-9 and TRBJ2-1; a weak D match, TRBD2 (5 bases). CDR3 size: 16 residues. Looked up from germline, CDR1 is SEHNR and CDR2 is FQNEAQ (reference sequence). V was pared by 5 bases and J by 0 bases, with 14 bases between. CDR3 region: CASSPTSGSSYNEQFF. The DNA for the CDR3 is TGTGCCAGCAGCCCAACGAGCGGATCCTCCTACAATGAGCAGTTCTTC.

This sequence joins TRBV6-2 or TRBV6-3 and TRBJ2-5, with TRBD2 as a possible D gene (6 bases). Trimming stripped 2 bases from V and 4 bases from J, with 11 bases between. Germline loops: CDR1 MNHEY, CDR2 SVGEGT. This CDR3 region has 14 residues. CDR3 nucleotide sequence: TGTGCCAGCAGTTACCCGGGAGATCTAGAGACCCAGTACTTC. This sequence encodes CASSYPGDLETQYF.